Listed below are T cell receptor beta chains from one sample, sequenced in a study of cytomegalovirus exposure and HLA in healthy donors. Profiling relied on immunoSEQ multiplex PCR, and the TCRdb table lists in-frame clones only, not all of them. Its table records about 52,000 clones. The source material was PBMCs. These receptors were taken from a woman aged 55-70 years in good health and CMV-seropositive. Each CDR3 is given with its conserved first and last residue. A D gene is named only where the DNA matches it firmly.

>TRBJ2-5|TRBV9|TRBD2
CASSFSGGSTGETQYF
TGTGCCAGCTCCTTCAGCGGGGGGTCTACGGGGGAGACCCAGTACTTC
>TRBJ2-5|TRBV6-5|TRBD2
CASSPGLAIETQYF
TGTGCCAGCAGTCCGGGACTAGCGATAGAGACCCAGTACTTC
>TRBJ2-7|TRBV19|.
CASSIVNRSPYEQYF
TGTGCCAGTAGTATAGTTAACAGGAGTCCCTACGAGCAGTACTTC
>TRBJ2-5|TRBV7-2|.
CASSLGTQGQETQYF
TGTGCCAGCAGCTTAGGGACCCAGGGGCAAGAGACCCAGTACTTC
>TRBJ1-5|TRBV4-1|TRBD1
CASSQDLGTGTVYSNQPQHF
TGCGCCAGCAGCCAAGACTTAGGGACAGGCACCGTTTATAGCAATCAGCCCCAGCATTTT
>TRBJ2-5|TRBV25-1|TRBD1
CASSETGEAVTQYF
TGTGCCAGCAGTGAGACAGGGGAAGCAGTGACCCAGTACTTC
>TRBJ2-3|TRBV11-3|.
CASSLDRLAGTDTQYF
TGTGCCAGCAGCTTAGATCGGTTAGCGGGCACAGATACGCAGTATTTT
>TRBJ1-6|TRBV6-5|TRBD1
CASSYSPGTALSPLHF
TGTGCCAGCAGTTACTCCCCCGGGACAGCTTTATCACCCCTCCACTTT
>TRBJ2-1|TRBV27|TRBD2
CASSLLGLAGANEQFF
TGTGCCAGCAGTTTATTAGGGCTAGCGGGGGCCAATGAGCAGTTCTTC
>TRBJ2-5|TRBV29-1|TRBD2
CSANPGLEYETQYF
TGCAGCGCAAACCCGGGACTAGAGTATGAGACCCAGTACTTC
>TRBJ2-3|TRBV14|TRBD2
CASSQGGTSGSDTQYF
TGTGCCAGCAGCCAAGGAGGGACTAGCGGGTCAGATACGCAGTATTTT
>TRBJ1-3|TRBV6-5|.
CASSYSLRPSGNTIYF
TGTGCCAGCAGTTACTCGTTGCGGCCCTCTGGAAACACCATATATTTT
>TRBJ2-1|TRBV6-5|.
CASSYGGGTYNEQFF
TGTGCCAGCAGTTACGGGGGGGGCACCTACAATGAGCAGTTCTTC
>TRBJ1-2|TRBV5-1|.
CASSLMGGDYGYTF
TGCGCCAGCAGCTTGATGGGGGGTGACTATGGCTACACCTTC
>TRBJ2-5|TRBV7-2|.
CASSLAIGQETQYF
TGTGCCAGCAGCTTAGCTATCGGCCAAGAGACCCAGTACTTC
>TRBJ1-2|TRBV18|TRBD1
CASSPRTGEGGYTF
TGTGCCAGCTCACCTCGGACAGGCGAAGGTGGCTACACCTTC
>TRBJ2-1|TRBV29-1|.
CSVDPPLSYNEQFF
TGCAGCGTTGATCCCCCTTTGTCCTACAATGAGCAGTTCTTC
>TRBJ2-7|TRBV5-1|.
CASSHGPSYEQYF
TGCGCCAGCAGCCACGGTCCCTCCTACGAGCAGTACTTC
>TRBJ1-4|TRBV28|TRBD1
CASSLDRGREKLFF
TGTGCCAGCAGTTTAGACAGGGGGCGCGAAAAACTGTTTTTT
>TRBJ1-5|TRBV11-2|.
CASSLAGSGYSNQPQHF
TGTGCCAGCAGCCTAGCCGGGTCCGGTTATAGCAATCAGCCCCAGCATTTT
>TRBJ2-1|TRBV4-1|.
CASTRTFSYNEQFF
TGCGCCAGCACAAGGACATTCTCCTACAATGAGCAGTTCTTC
>TRBJ2-5|TRBV28|TRBD1
CASSLLSGTAQETQYF
TGTGCCAGCAGTTTACTTTCCGGGACAGCTCAAGAGACCCAGTACTTC
>TRBJ2-1|TRBV5-4|TRBD2
CASSPGYLGGGAAGEQFF
TGTGCCAGCAGCCCAGGGTACCTAGGCGGGGGGGCTGCGGGTGAGCAGTTCTTC
>TRBJ1-4|TRBV7-9|TRBD1
CASSYGQGGEKLFF
TGTGCCAGCAGCTACGGACAGGGGGGTGAAAAACTGTTTTTT
>TRBJ2-5|TRBV5-6|.
CASSTPTSGETQYF
TGTGCCAGCAGTACCCCCACCTCCGGGGAGACCCAGTACTTC
>TRBJ1-5|TRBV28|TRBD1
CASSLQGVQPQHF
TGTGCCAGCAGTTTACAGGGGGTCCAGCCCCAGCATTTT
>TRBJ2-7|TRBV6-5|.
CASSYGAGPKEEQYF
TGTGCCAGCAGTTACGGGGCAGGCCCGAAGGAGGAGCAGTACTTC
>TRBJ1-1|TRBV5-1|.
CASSLATGMNTEAFF
TGCGCCAGCAGCTTGGCAACAGGGATGAACACTGAAGCTTTCTTT
>TRBJ1-1|TRBV2|.
CASSEYVSTEAFF
TGTGCCAGCAGTGAATATGTGTCCACTGAAGCTTTCTTT
>TRBJ2-2|TRBV10-1|TRBD1
CASSSDRGTGELFF
TGCGCCAGCAGCTCGGACAGGGGCACCGGGGAGCTGTTTTTT
>TRBJ1-1|TRBV19|TRBD1
CASMRARTGFAEAFF
TGTGCCAGTATGAGGGCGAGGACAGGGTTCGCTGAAGCTTTCTTT
>TRBJ1-1|TRBV11-3|.
CASSFRSRDTEAFF
TGTGCCAGCAGCTTCCGGTCGAGGGACACTGAAGCTTTCTTT
>TRBJ1-1|TRBV19|.
CASSARGGGTEAFF
TGTGCCAGTAGTGCCCGTGGGGGGGGGACTGAAGCTTTCTTT
>TRBJ1-2|TRBV28|.
CASMGRSHGYTF
TGTGCCAGCATGGGCAGGTCCCATGGCTACACCTTC
>TRBJ2-7|TRBV5-1|TRBD1
CASSLGTGLTYEQYF
TGCGCCAGCAGCTTGGGGACAGGGCTAACTTACGAGCAGTACTTC
>TRBJ1-2|TRBV7-7|TRBD1
CASSRDREKGYGYTF
TGTGCTAGCAGCCGCGACAGGGAGAAAGGCTATGGCTACACCTTC
>TRBJ2-4|TRBV6-5|.
CASSSGDRAKNIQYF
TGTGCCAGCAGTTCAGGGGACCGAGCCAAAAACATTCAGTACTTC
>TRBJ2-5|TRBV7-8|.
CASSPQGEETQYF
TGTGCCAGCAGCCCCCAAGGGGAAGAGACCCAGTACTTC
>TRBJ1-6|TRBV6-6|.
CASSDGQLNSPLHF
TGTGCCAGCAGCGACGGACAGCTTAATTCACCCCTCCACTTT
>TRBJ1-2|TRBV4-1|TRBD1
CASSQDWDRPNYGYTF
TGCGCCAGCAGCCAAGACTGGGACAGGCCTAACTATGGCTACACCTTC
>TRBJ2-3|TRBV4-2|.
CASSQGSSRGATDTQYF
TGTGCCAGCAGCCAAGGTTCGTCTCGGGGGGCCACAGATACGCAGTATTTT
>TRBJ2-1|TRBV9|TRBD2
CASKAGEAYNEQFF
TGTGCCAGCAAAGCGGGGGAAGCCTACAATGAGCAGTTCTTC